The 31 T cell receptor beta chains below come from one sample, sequenced in a study of cytomegalovirus exposure and HLA in healthy donors. Primers included in the PCR were 60 Vbeta and 13 Jbeta primers. Method: immunoSEQ multiplex PCR; TCRdb's copy keeps in-frame clones and lacks some. The sample contains roughly 100,000 clones, less than 80% of which appear only once. Material: PBMCs. These receptors originate from a woman aged 40-49 years in good health and CMV-seronegative.

The chain carries TRBV5-1 and TRBJ1-4; D ambiguous. The CDR3 is 15 residues long. The germline V and J ends were trimmed by 0 bases and 3 bases, with 9 bases remaining between them. Germline V gives CDR1 SGHRS, CDR2 YFSETQ. The CDR3 DNA reads as TGCGCCAGCAGCTTGGAACGGGGAGCTAATGAAAAACTGTTTTTT. Amino acid sequence: CASSLERGANEKLFF.

The rearrangement links TRBV28 to TRBJ2-1; 11 nucleotides align to TRBD2. Germline V gene lookup returns CDR1 MDHEN and CDR2 SYDVKM. J was trimmed by 9 bases and V by 6 bases; bases with no gene match: 16. The length of the CDR3 is 17 residues. For the CDR3, the DNA is TGTGCCAGCAGGGCCTCCGGGACTAGCGGTATCCAACGTGAGCAGTTCTTC. Its translation: CASRASGTSGIQREQFF.

The chain links TRBV19 to TRBJ2-2; D tentatively fits TRBD1 or TRBD2 (5 bases each). The ends were cut back, 5 bases at V and 4 bases at J, with 17 bases in the middle. This CDR3 has 16 residues. Looked up from germline, CDR1 is LNHDA and CDR2 is SQIVND (reference sequence). The CDR3: CASSLGAARGTGELFF. CDR3 sequence (DNA): TGTGCCAGTAGTCTAGGGGCAGCCCGGGGCACCGGGGAGCTGTTTTTT.

The rearrangement joins TRBV5-1 to TRBJ1-1, with 12 bases matching TRBD1. The CDR3 has 14 residues. Germline loops: CDR1 SGHRS, CDR2 YFSETQ. Trimming took 0 bases from V and 8 from J; bases not matched to a gene: 2. CDR3 sequence reads: CASSLEGQGAEAFF. In DNA form, the CDR3 reads TGCGCCAGCAGCTTGGAGGGACAGGGGGCCGAAGCTTTCTTT.

On this clone: Other DNA sequences in this specimen translate into the identical CDR3. J is TRBJ1-6 and V is TRBV5-1, with 7 bases aligning to TRBD1. The length of the CDR3 is 16 residues. Germline V gene lookup returns CDR1 SGHRS and CDR2 YFSETQ. V trimming: 6 bases; J trimming: 1 base; junction bases outside the gene matches: 7. This CDR3 is CASTWDSKSYNSPLHF. The CDR3 bases are TGCGCCAGCACCTGGGACAGTAAATCCTATAATTCACCCCTCCACTTT.

V gene TRBV28 combines with J gene TRBJ1-2; no definite D call. The V end was cut by 5 bases, the J end by 4 bases, with 17 bases between. Germline V gene data show CDR1 as MDHEN and CDR2 as SYDVKM. The CDR3 has 15 amino acids. In DNA form, the CDR3 reads TGTGCCAGCAGTCCTCCCGGCGGGCCGACCTATGGCTACACCTTC. Protein product: CASSPPGGPTYGYTF.

V is TRBV15 and J is TRBJ2-7, with 8 bases fitting TRBD1. The germline V gene encodes CDR1 LNHNV and CDR2 YYDKDF (reference sequence). This CDR3 contains 17 residues. V was clipped by 0 bases and J by 1 base; unmatched bases: 8. CDR3 region: CATSRDQGGDRSYEQYF. The CDR3 DNA reads as TGTGCCACCAGCAGAGATCAGGGTGGGGACAGGTCCTACGAGCAGTACTTC.

This clone has just one count. This chain uses TRBV25-1 with TRBJ2-7; D not certain. Trimming shortened V by 7 bases and J by 0 bases, and 10 bases separated the two germline ends. The CDR3 has 13 residues. CDR1 MGHDK and CDR2 SYGVNS come from the germline V gene. CDR3 bases: TGTGCCAGCACGCCGACAAACTCCTACGAGCAGTACTTC. This encodes CASTPTNSYEQYF.

The chain combines TRBV28 with TRBJ2-5; D is perhaps TRBD2 (6 bases). CDR1 is MDHEN and CDR2 is SYDVKM in the germline V gene. Between the trimmed V and J ends, which lost 2 bases and 2 bases, there was a span of 18 bases. This CDR3 region has 17 residues. This CDR3 is CASSLSIGRGRQETQYF. The CDR3 DNA reads as TGTGCCAGCAGTTTAAGTATCGGGCGGGGCCGTCAAGAGACCCAGTACTTC.

The genes are TRBV4-3 and TRBJ2-3; possibly TRBD2 for D (6 bases). Germline V CDR1 and CDR2: LGHNA, YSLEER. CDR3 length: 13 residues. Trimming stripped 0 bases from V and 7 bases from J, with 8 bases between. In nucleotides, the CDR3 is TGCGCCAGCAGCCAAGAAGCGGGCCATACGCAGTATTTT. The encoded protein is CASSQEAGHTQYF.

The chain has TRBV28 and TRBJ1-5, with 10 nucleotides matching TRBD1. After removal of 2 bases from V and 7 bases from J, the junction contained 8 bases not matched to a gene. Germline V gene lookup returns CDR1 MDHEN and CDR2 SYDVKM. CDR3 length: 16 amino acids. In DNA, the CDR3 is TGTGCCAGCAGTTTACCCCGGGACAGGGGCGGGCAGCCCCAGCATTTT. Protein product: CASSLPRDRGGQPQHF.

The chain has TRBV27 and TRBJ2-1; 9 bases are shared with TRBD1. Germline CDR1 reads MNHEY; CDR2 reads SMNVEV (reference sequence). The CDR3 is 16 residues long. Trimming at V came to 6 bases and at J to 1 base, leaving 7 bases not matched to a gene. DNA for the CDR3: TGTGCCAGCAGGGACAGGGGCGGGGGATCCTACAATGAGCAGTTCTTC. Its translation is CASRDRGGGSYNEQFF.

The V call is TRBV18, the J call TRBJ2-7, with TRBD2 identical over 14 bases. Germline CDR1 reads KGHSH; CDR2 reads LQKENI. The V segment lost 2 bases and the J segment 1 base; nucleotides outside the gene matches: 7. The CDR3 is made up of 18 amino acids. The CDR3 region is CASSPLGTSGSLSYEQYF. The CDR3 DNA reads TGTGCCAGCTCACCATTAGGGACTAGCGGGAGTTTGTCCTACGAGCAGTACTTC.

The chain combines TRBV27 with TRBJ1-5, with 8 bases aligning to TRBD1. Germline V lookup: CDR1 MNHEY, CDR2 SMNVEV (reference sequence). The CDR3 length is 19 residues. Losses at the gene ends were 6 bases for V and 0 bases for J; bases not matched to a gene: 16. The CDR3 DNA sequence: TGTGCCAGCAGGATATCCCGGGACAGGACACTCTATAGCAATCAGCCCCAGCATTTT. It codes for CASRISRDRTLYSNQPQHF.

Concerning this clone: One end of the junction varies from germline; a read error may be responsible. This chain connects TRBV4-1 to TRBJ1-2; TRBD1 agrees at 8 bases. The CDR3 length is 15 residues. Germline assignment: CDR1 MGHRA and CDR2 YSYEKL. CDR3 amino acids: CASSPGGAALYGYTF. The CDR3 DNA sequence: TGTGCCAGCAGCCCAGGGGGCGCTGCCCTCTATGGCTACACCTTC.

The chain is built from TRBV2 and TRBJ2-4; 7 bases map to TRBD1. CDR1 SNHLY and CDR2 FYNNEI come from the germline V gene. Germline trimming cut 3 bases from V and 2 bases from J; bases unmatched to any gene: 1. This CDR3 is built from 14 residues. The DNA of the CDR3 is TGTGCCAGCAGTGAGGACAGGTCCAAAAACATTCAGTACTTC. This sequence encodes CASSEDRSKNIQYF. Using reference TRBV2 and TRBJ2-4 for the parts outside the CDR3, the full variable domain is EPEVTQTPSHQVTQMGQEVILRCVPISNHLYFYWYRQILGQKVEFLVSFYNNEISEKSEIFDDQFSVERPDGSNFTLKIRSTKLEDSAMYFCASSEDRSKNIQYFGAGTRLSVL.

The V call is TRBV28, the J call TRBJ2-1, with D possibly matching TRBD2 (5 bases). The V and J ends lost 7 bases and 7 bases respectively, with 14 bases between them. Germline V lookup: CDR1 MDHEN, CDR2 SYDVKM. The CDR3 runs 13 residues. The CDR3 protein is CASTLTQRNEQFF. The CDR3 DNA is TGTGCCAGCACCCTTACCCAGCGGAATGAGCAGTTCTTC. The full variable domain, in which reference TRBV28 and TRBJ2-1 provide the parts outside the CDR3, is DVKVTQSSRYLVKRTGEKVFLECVQDMDHENMFWYRQDPGLGLRLIYFSYDVKMKEKGDIPEGYSVSREKKERFSLILESASTNQTSMYLCASTLTQRNEQFFGPGTRLTVL.

The chain couples TRBV6-5 to TRBJ2-5, with 11 bases aligning to TRBD1. The CDR3 runs to 14 residues. Germline V gives CDR1 MNHEY, CDR2 SVGAGI. The trim removed 6 bases at V and 5 bases at J, leaving 5 bases unmatched. CDR3 sequence: CASRADRGLETQYF. In DNA form, the CDR3 reads TGTGCCAGCAGAGCGGACAGGGGGCTGGAGACCCAGTACTTC.

V is TRBV2 and J is TRBJ2-7, with D perhaps TRBD2 (6 bases). Germline CDR1 is SNHLY and CDR2 is FYNNEI. V gave up 6 bases and J gave up 3 bases, with 18 bases separating them. The CDR3 sequence is 15 residues long. The CDR3 here is CASSAGTPADYEQYF. In DNA form, the CDR3 reads TGTGCCAGCAGCGCGGGGACGCCCGCGGACTACGAGCAGTACTTC.

V gene TRBV27 combines with J gene TRBJ2-5; tentative D call: TRBD2 (5 bases). The germline V gene encodes CDR1 MNHEY and CDR2 SMNVEV (reference sequence). The V and J ends lost 2 bases and 7 bases respectively, with 14 bases between them. There are 14 residues in the CDR3. CDR3 DNA: TGTGCCAGCAGTTTAGAGGGAAGAGGGCGGACCCAGTACTTC. Amino acids: CASSLEGRGRTQYF.

V gene TRBV4-2 combines with J gene TRBJ2-4, with D possibly TRBD1 on 5 matching bases. Germline values: CDR1 LGHNA, CDR2 YNFKEQ. The V end was cut by 0 bases, the J end by 1 base, with 16 bases between. The CDR3 is 18 residues long. CDR3 in amino acids: CASSQDGHRAGAKNIQYF. The CDR3 nucleotides are TGTGCCAGCAGCCAAGACGGACATCGGGCTGGGGCCAAAAACATTCAGTACTTC.

This clone was seen only a few times. J is TRBJ2-5 and V is TRBV28; D is possibly TRBD2 (5 bases). The CDR3 runs to 15 residues. Trimming took off 6 bases at V and 0 bases at J, with 14 bases between the two ends. In germline, CDR1 is MDHEN, CDR2 SYDVKM. This CDR3 reads CASRSGKRNQETQYF. DNA of the CDR3: TGTGCCAGCAGATCGGGAAAACGAAACCAAGAGACCCAGTACTTC.

The chain combines TRBV9 with TRBJ2-3; D may be TRBD2 (6 bases). This CDR3 region has 15 residues. Trimming removed 0 bases at V and 6 bases at J, with 14 bases between. In germline, CDR1 is SGDLS, CDR2 YYNGEE. CDR3 sequence reads: CASSVDSGRTDTQYF. CDR3 in DNA: TGTGCCAGCAGCGTAGATTCCGGGAGAACGGATACGCAGTATTTT.

In this sample, this clone turned up a few times. The V gene is TRBV7-8, the J gene TRBJ2-5, with a tentative D call TRBD2 (5 bases). The J call may not be correct, given that the DNA end is closer to TRBJ2-7. Per the germline V gene, CDR1 is SGHVS and CDR2 is FQNEAQ. The length of the CDR3 is 14 residues. CDR3 sequence reads: CASSLLSGSAEQYF. The CDR3 DNA reads as TGTGCCAGCAGCCTCTTATCGGGAAGTGCCGAGCAGTACTTC.

This clone has more than one count but fewer than ten. One junction end disagrees with the germline gene, perhaps due to a read error. The V gene is TRBV7-9, the J gene TRBJ2-1; 8 bases line up with TRBD2. The CDR3 sequence is 16 residues long. The germline V gene encodes CDR1 SEHNR and CDR2 FQNEAQ (reference sequence). This CDR3 reads CSSSPSPGGAYNEQFF. The CDR3, as DNA: TGTTCCAGCAGCCCATCACCCGGGGGGGCTTACAATGAGCAGTTCTTC.

The V call is TRBV5-6, the J call TRBJ1-1; D is unresolved. The CDR3 covers 14 residues. Trimming took off 0 bases at V and 7 bases at J, with 13 bases between the two ends. Germline loops: CDR1 SGHDT, CDR2 YYEEEE. The CDR3 sequence: CASSLDRGINEAFF. The CDR3 DNA reads TGTGCCAGCAGCTTGGACAGAGGGATTAATGAAGCTTTCTTT.

This clone was observed a handful of times. The chain is built from TRBV18 and TRBJ2-3; D is unresolved. The CDR3 loop spans 13 amino acids. CDR1 and CDR2 from the germline V gene are KGHSH and LQKENI. Trimming shortened V by 6 bases and J by 0 bases, and 7 bases separated the two germline ends. The CDR3 protein is CASSRISTDTQYF. The CDR3 DNA reads TGTGCCAGCTCTCGTATTAGCACAGATACGCAGTATTTT.

The rearrangement uses TRBV10-2 and TRBJ1-4, with 8 positions matching TRBD1. Germline V lookup: CDR1 WSHSY, CDR2 SAAADI. The CDR3 length is 17 residues. J lost 8 bases, V lost 2 bases, and 13 bases had no gene match. The CDR3 sequence is CASSETLLRGLEEKLFF. The DNA for the CDR3 is TGCGCCAGCAGTGAGACCCTCCTCAGGGGGCTTGAGGAAAAACTGTTTTTT.

V and J are TRBV2 and TRBJ1-1; D is undetermined. V was shortened by 6 bases and J by 5 bases, with 16 bases between the two germline ends. Looked up from germline, CDR1 is SNHLY and CDR2 is FYNNEI. The CDR3 length is 14 residues. CDR3 region: CASSAGGRGTEAFF. In nucleotides, the CDR3 is TGTGCCAGCAGCGCTGGAGGGCGCGGGACTGAAGCTTTCTTT.

The gene calls are TRBV10-3 and TRBJ2-1, with a weak D call TRBD1 (6 bases). Between the trimmed V and J ends, which lost 8 bases and 1 base, there was a span of 12 bases. The CDR3 consists of 14 residues. Looked up from germline, CDR1 is ENHRY and CDR2 is SYGVKD. In DNA form, the CDR3 reads TGTGCCATCGGGGGCATCTCTTCCTACAATGAGCAGTTCTTC. Residues: CAIGGISSYNEQFF.

V and J are TRBV7-6 and TRBJ2-1, with 9 bases matching TRBD2. CDR1 is SGHVS, CDR2 FNYEAQ, per germline. The CDR3 runs 15 residues. Germline trimming cut 1 base from V and 12 bases from J; bases unmatched to any gene: 10. CDR3 loop: CASSLGGRAISGQFF. CDR3 sequence (DNA): TGTGCCAGCAGCTTAGGCGGGAGGGCGATATCTGGGCAGTTCTTC.